The 30 T cell receptor beta chains listed next were all sequenced from one sample in a study of control samples from healthy donors and cancer patients. Assay used: immunoSEQ multiplex PCR; TCRdb lists only in-frame clones, some missing. The profile shows about 180,000 clones, 85% to 95% of them singletons. Sequencing was carried out using blood. The receptor set was obtained from a man aged 30-40 years in good health.

The rearrangement joins TRBV3-1 (or the pseudogene TRBV3-2) to TRBJ2-7, with TRBD1 identical over 10 bases. Trimming at V came to 2 bases and at J to 4 bases, leaving 5 bases not matched to a gene. Germline CDR1 and CDR2: LGHDT and YNNKEL (reference sequence). The CDR3 has 15 amino acids. CDR3 DNA sequence: TGTGCCAGCAGCCAACGACAGGGGGCCGCGTACGAGCAGTACTTC. Translating it yields CASSQRQGAAYEQYF.

The chain carries TRBV28 and TRBJ1-4, with 10 bases identical to TRBD1. This CDR3 spans 16 amino acids. V was pared by 2 bases and J by 8 bases, with 8 bases of the junction left unmatched. Germline V gene sequence: CDR1 MDHEN, CDR2 SYDVKM. As DNA, the CDR3 is TGTGCCAGCAGTTTACAGGGGACAGGGGTGAGGGAAAAACTGTTTTTT. This encodes CASSLQGTGVREKLFF.

The chain uses TRBV4-2 and TRBJ1-4; TRBD1 aligns across 8 bases. Germline lookup yields CDR1 LGHNA and CDR2 YNFKEQ. The CDR3 covers 15 residues. The V and J ends lost 3 bases and 8 bases, in that order; junction bases with no gene match: 8. The CDR3 here is CASSQADRVEEKLFF. The CDR3 nucleotides read TGTGCCAGCAGCCAGGCGGACAGGGTAGAGGAAAAACTGTTTTTT.

V usage is TRBV19 and J usage is TRBJ2-7, with 9 bases lining up with TRBD1. Germline V lookup: CDR1 LNHDA, CDR2 SQIVND (reference sequence). This CDR3 spans 14 amino acids. V lost 5 bases to trimming and J lost 2 bases; unmatched junction nucleotides: 4. The CDR3 nucleotides read TGTGCCAGTAGTCTACAGGGGGCTGCCTACGAGCAGTACTTC. This translates into CASSLQGAAYEQYF.

V usage is TRBV3-1 (or the pseudogene TRBV3-2) and J usage is TRBJ1-5; the match to TRBD1 covers 10 bases. This CDR3 spans 14 amino acids. J gave up 4 bases and V 4 bases, and 1 base lay outside the gene matches. The germline CDR1 and CDR2 sequences are LGHDT and YNNKEL (reference sequence). The CDR3 bases are TGTGCCAGCAGCCTGGACAGGGGGAATCAGCCCCAGCATTTT. This translates into CASSLDRGNQPQHF.

V is TRBV2 and J is TRBJ2-3; no clear D. The germline V gene encodes CDR1 SNHLY and CDR2 FYNNEI. Trimming removed 7 bases from V and 5 bases from J, with 4 bases in between. The CDR3 extends over 10 amino acids. The CDR3 DNA reads as TGTGCCAGCACGGAAGATACGCAGTATTTT. Protein: CASTEDTQYF.

The J gene is TRBJ2-1, the V gene TRBV12-3 or TRBV12-4; the D is unclear. The V and J ends lost 6 bases and 5 bases respectively, with 11 bases between them. The CDR3 is 13 residues long. DNA for the CDR3: TGTGCCAGCAGCCCAAGTAGCCACAATGAGCAGTTCTTC. This codes for CASSPSSHNEQFF.

The rearrangement links TRBV19 to TRBJ2-7, with a tentative D call TRBD2 (5 bases). Between the trimmed V and J ends, which lost 1 base and 4 bases, there was a span of 14 bases. The CDR3 length is 15 residues. CDR1 and CDR2 (germline): LNHDA, SQIVND (reference sequence). The CDR3 loop is CASSIVRGEAYEQYF. The CDR3 nucleotides read TGTGCCAGTAGTATAGTTCGGGGAGAGGCTTACGAGCAGTACTTC.

The gene calls are TRBV6-5 and TRBJ1-1, with 8 bases aligning to TRBD1. Trimming took 5 bases from V and 3 from J; bases not matched to a gene: 8. This CDR3 contains 15 residues. Germline V gene data show CDR1 as MNHEY and CDR2 as SVGAGI. Here the CDR3 DNA reads TGTGCCAGCAGTCCCAGTATACAGGGGGACACTGAAGCTTTCTTT. Translated, it gives CASSPSIQGDTEAFF.

As concerns this clone: The junction shows a germline mismatch at one end, possibly a read error. The CDR3 loop reads CASSLGSSGISPLF. The CDR3 bases are TGTGCCAGCAGCTTGGGTTCTAGCGGAATTTCCCCTCTCTTC. This chain links TRBV5-6 with TRBJ2-1; 7 nucleotides agree with TRBD2. This CDR3 comprises 14 residues. Germline V lookup: CDR1 SGHDT, CDR2 YYEEEE.

The chain has TRBV27 and TRBJ1-5, with a weak D call TRBD1 (6 bases). This CDR3 comprises 15 residues. CDR1 MNHEY and CDR2 SMNVEV come from the germline V gene (reference sequence). V was shortened by 6 bases and J by 3 bases, with 15 bases between the two germline ends. This chain's CDR3 is CASRDVSGANQPQHF. CDR3 nucleotide sequence: TGTGCCAGCAGGGACGTCTCGGGGGCCAATCAGCCCCAGCATTTT.

The V gene is TRBV4-3, the J gene TRBJ1-1; D gene unclear. With 1 base removed from V and 5 bases from J, the gap between germline ends came to 11 bases. The CDR3 is 14 residues long. CDR1 is LGHNA, CDR2 YSLEER, per germline. The CDR3 spells CASSQGRYRTEAFF. As DNA, the CDR3 is TGCGCCAGCAGCCAAGGGCGGTATAGGACTGAAGCTTTCTTT.

The chain couples TRBV5-1 to TRBJ1-4; weak D call: TRBD1 (6 bases). This CDR3 has 15 residues. V lost 0 bases, J lost 4 bases, and 10 bases lay in between. The germline gives CDR1 SGHRS, CDR2 YFSETQ. The CDR3 DNA sequence: TGCGCCAGCAGCTTGGAACCAGGGGATAATGAAAAACTGTTTTTT. It translates to CASSLEPGDNEKLFF.

The chain recombines TRBV5-4 with TRBJ2-7, with 7 positions matching TRBD2. This CDR3 is 15 amino acids long. CDR1 is SGHNT, CDR2 YYREEE, per germline (reference sequence). V shed 4 bases, J shed 4 bases, and the junction held 11 bases outside the gene matches. The CDR3 DNA sequence: TGTGCCAGCAGCACAACTCGGGGGGAGATTTACGAGCAGTACTTC. It translates to CASSTTRGEIYEQYF.

The chain employs TRBV11-2 and TRBJ2-3; 9 bases map to TRBD1. The germline V gene encodes CDR1 SGHAT and CDR2 FQNNGV. The CDR3 runs to 18 residues. After removal of 1 base from V and 1 base from J, the junction contained 9 bases not matched to a gene. The CDR3: CASSLAPSGDRGTDTQYF. The DNA of the CDR3 is TGTGCCAGCAGCTTAGCCCCCTCCGGGGACAGGGGCACAGATACGCAGTATTTT.

The chain couples TRBV18 to TRBJ2-2, with TRBD2 matching 7 bases. There are 16 residues in the CDR3. In germline, CDR1 is KGHSH, CDR2 LQKENI. V shed 1 base, J shed 3 bases, and the junction held 5 bases outside the gene matches. CDR3: CASSPRGLADTGELFF. As DNA, the CDR3 is TGTGCCAGCTCACCACGGGGCCTAGCGGACACCGGGGAGCTGTTTTTT.

A note on this clone: The sample contains more than one DNA sequence encoding this CDR3. The rearrangement joins TRBV11-1 to TRBJ1-1; D unresolved. Trimming pared 1 base from V and 2 bases from J, leaving 5 bases between. The length of the CDR3 is 13 residues. Germline-derived CDR1 and CDR2 are SGHAT and FQDESV (reference sequence). The CDR3 protein is CASSLGRNTEAFF. The CDR3 DNA is TGTGCCAGCAGCTTAGGCAGAAACACTGAAGCTTTCTTT.

The chain employs TRBV5-1 and TRBJ2-7; 7 bases are shared with TRBD1. CDR3 length equals 14 residues. Germline V gene sequence: CDR1 SGHRS, CDR2 YFSETQ. J was trimmed by 5 bases and V by 4 bases; bases with no gene match: 9. The CDR3 region has the DNA TGCGCCAGCAGCACGGGACAGCAAGGCGACGAGCAGTACTTC. Protein: CASSTGQQGDEQYF. The variable domain in full, with the rest retrieved from reference TRBV5-1 and TRBJ2-7, is KAGVTQTPRYLIKTRGQQVTLSCSPISGHRSVSWYQQTPGQGLQFLFEYFSETQRNKGNFPGRFSGRQFSNSRSEMNVSTLELGDSALYLCASSTGQQGDEQYFGPGTRLTVT.

This CDR3 reads CATSSGAGYGYTF. The CDR3 DNA sequence: TGTGCCACCAGCTCAGGGGCGGGCTATGGCTACACCTTC. The chain couples TRBV24-1 to TRBJ1-2; D may be TRBD1 (6 bases). V was cut by 7 bases and J by 4 bases, with 12 bases left in between. Germline CDR1 is KGHDR and CDR2 is SFDVKD. The length of the CDR3 is 13 residues.

Written as DNA, the CDR3 is TGTGCCAGCAGCTTAGACCAGGGTCGTCAGCCCCAGCATTTT. It specifies CASSLDQGRQPQHF. The V and J genes are TRBV7-6 and TRBJ1-5; possibly TRBD1 for D (5 bases). The ends were cut back, 1 base at V and 6 bases at J, with 10 bases in the middle. The length of the CDR3 is 14 residues. Germline assignment: CDR1 SGHVS and CDR2 FNYEAQ.

This chain links TRBV5-6 with TRBJ1-2; D ambiguous. This CDR3 region has 13 residues. Trimming stripped 0 bases from V and 2 bases from J, with 5 bases between. Germline V gives CDR1 SGHDT, CDR2 YYEEEE. The CDR3 DNA is TGTGCCAGCAGCTTGGCGGGGAACTATGGCTACACCTTC. Amino acid sequence: CASSLAGNYGYTF.

The J gene is TRBJ2-2, the V gene TRBV2; D tentatively fits TRBD1 or TRBD2 (5 bases each). The germline gives CDR1 SNHLY, CDR2 FYNNEI. Deletions cut 1 base from V and 4 bases from J, with 10 bases between. The CDR3 runs 15 residues. CDR3 residues: CASSEGGTPTGELFF. Here the CDR3 DNA reads TGTGCCAGCAGTGAAGGGGGGACGCCCACCGGGGAGCTGTTTTTT.

The V call is TRBV4-2, the J call TRBJ2-3; TRBD2 matches at 9 bases. Germline assignment: CDR1 LGHNA and CDR2 YNFKEQ. V was pared by 4 bases and J by 1 base, with 6 bases of the junction left unmatched. The length of the CDR3 is 16 residues. The CDR3 loop reads CASSPLAGEGTDTQYF. Here the CDR3 DNA reads TGTGCCAGCAGCCCCTTAGCGGGGGAGGGCACAGATACGCAGTATTTT.

V usage is TRBV28 and J usage is TRBJ1-5; D is unresolved. The CDR3 is made up of 13 amino acids. Trimming cost V 2 bases and J 4 bases, with 6 bases left between them. Germline CDR1 reads MDHEN; CDR2 reads SYDVKM. DNA of the CDR3: TGTGCCAGCAGTTTAATGAGGAATCAGCCCCAGCATTTT. This translates into CASSLMRNQPQHF.

The CDR3 is CASSLRLAGAADTQYF. CDR3 coding DNA: TGTGCCAGCAGCCTTCGACTAGCGGGAGCCGCAGATACGCAGTATTTT. The chain links TRBV13 to TRBJ2-3, with 12 bases fitting TRBD2. V lost 5 bases, J lost 4 bases, and 7 bases stayed unmatched. This CDR3 is 16 amino acids long. Per the germline V gene, CDR1 is PRHDT and CDR2 is FYEKMQ (reference sequence).

V is TRBV5-4 and J is TRBJ2-5; no clear D. The length of the CDR3 is 13 residues. CDR1 and CDR2 (germline): SGHNT, YYREEE (reference sequence). Trimming removed 4 bases at V and 1 base at J, with 8 bases between. CDR3 sequence: CASSRRSQETQYF. CDR3 nucleotides: TGTGCCAGCAGCCGGCGCAGCCAAGAGACCCAGTACTTC.

The rearrangement links TRBV6-1 to TRBJ2-7; the match to TRBD2 covers 10 bases. The CDR3 totals 16 residues. Germline CDR1 is MNHNS and CDR2 is SASEGT. V dropped 3 bases and J dropped 2; count of bases not matched to a gene: 7. In DNA form, the CDR3 reads TGTGCCAGCAGTGATCCGCCGAGCGGGAGGGCCTACGAGCAGTACTTC. It codes for CASSDPPSGRAYEQYF.

The chain carries TRBV2 and TRBJ2-3; no clear D gene. The CDR3 covers 15 residues. The germline CDR1 and CDR2 sequences are SNHLY and FYNNEI. V lost 2 bases and J lost 0, with 9 bases in between. DNA of the CDR3: TGTGCCAGCAGTGAATCGAGGATTAGCACAGATACGCAGTATTTT. This translates into CASSESRISTDTQYF.

The rearrangement joins TRBV4-1 to TRBJ1-2; 9 bases map to TRBD1. Germline V gene data show CDR1 as MGHRA and CDR2 as YSYEKL. The CDR3 length is 15 residues. J lost 7 bases, V lost 3 bases, and 9 bases had no gene match. CDR3 bases: TGCGCCAGCAGCCAGGGATGGGACAGGGAGCTTGGCTACACCTTC. This encodes CASSQGWDRELGYTF.

The chain is built from TRBV29-1 and TRBJ2-2; D possibly uses TRBD1 or TRBD2 (7 bases each). Trimming pared 2 bases from V and 6 bases from J, leaving 16 bases between. There are 15 residues in the CDR3. Per germline, CDR1 SQVTM and CDR2 ANQGSEA. In DNA, the CDR3 is TGCAGCGTTGAAAGGGGGCGGGAGATAGCCGGGGAGCTGTTTTTT. Protein sequence: CSVERGREIAGELFF.